This is a list of T cell receptor beta chains from one sample in a study of shared clonotypes between healthy human individuals. Measured with immunoSEQ multiplex PCR; TCRdb has only the in-frame clones, and not every one. The sample includes some 1,900,000 clones, approximately 94% of them seen just once. The sequenced sample consisted of naive CD8+ T cells sorted from blood. The receptors were gathered from a man aged 18 to 29 in good health. Each CDR3 is given with its conserved first and last residue. A D gene is named only where the DNA matches it firmly. Part of the rows lack a size; the others show once, few, many or a class for expanded clones.

v_gene,abundance,j_gene,d_gene,CDR3aa,CDR3nt
TRBV4-1,-,TRBJ2-7,TRBD2,CASSQELAGVYYEQYF,TGCGCCAGCAGCCAAGAACTAGCGGGGGTGTATTACGAGCAGTACTTC
TRBV2,-,TRBJ2-7,-,CASSEAGQSSYEQYF,TGTGCCAGCAGTGAAGCTGGACAGAGCTCCTACGAGCAGTACTTC
TRBV7-6,once,TRBJ2-5,TRBD2,CASSFAGEGETQYF,TGTGCCAGCAGCTTTGCGGGGGAAGGGGAGACCCAGTACTTC
TRBV2,-,TRBJ2-1,-,CASSDRFF,TGTGCCAGCAGTGATCGGTTCTTC
TRBV7-9,-,TRBJ2-5,-,CASSQTGLETQYF,TGTGCCAGCAGCCAAACAGGGCTGGAGACCCAGTACTTC
TRBV5-4,once,TRBJ2-1,-,CASSSGSGEQFF,TGTGCCAGCAGCTCGGGGTCGGGCGAGCAGTTCTTC
TRBV19,-,TRBJ2-3,-,CASSILANGPTDTQYF,TGTGCCAGTAGTATCTTGGCTAACGGCCCCACAGATACGCAGTATTTT
TRBV7-9,-,TRBJ2-1,-,CASSLTRLDHEQFF,TGTGCCAGCAGCTTAACCCGCCTAGACCATGAGCAGTTCTTC
TRBV27,-,TRBJ2-3,TRBD2,CASRPSGIATDTQYF,TGTGCCAGCAGGCCCAGCGGGATAGCCACAGATACGCAGTATTTT
TRBV27,-,TRBJ2-5,-,CASSPLGLQETQYF,TGTGCCAGCAGCCCGTTGGGGCTACAAGAGACCCAGTACTTC
TRBV28,-,TRBJ1-5,-,CASSFRMANQPQHF,TGTGCCAGCAGTTTTCGGATGGCCAATCAGCCCCAGCATTTT
TRBV2,-,TRBJ1-5,TRBD1,CASWDRSSNQPQHF,TGTGCCAGTTGGGACAGGAGTTCCAATCAGCCCCAGCATTTT
TRBV2,-,TRBJ2-3,TRBD2,CASNVAGVADTQYF,TGTGCCAGCAATGTAGCGGGGGTTGCAGATACGCAGTATTTT
TRBV9,-,TRBJ2-5,-,CASSVEGTPEGETQYF,TGTGCCAGCAGCGTAGAAGGGACCCCGGAGGGAGAGACCCAGTACTTC
TRBV11-2,-,TRBJ2-5,-,CASSLDEEEGTQYF,TGTGCCAGCAGCTTAGATGAGGAGGAAGGGACCCAGTACTTC
TRBV2,-,TRBJ2-2,TRBD2,CASFSGDPGELFF,TGTGCCAGTTTTAGCGGGGACCCCGGGGAGCTGTTTTTT
TRBV5-1,once,TRBJ2-7,-,CASSLAPAAYEQYF,TGCGCCAGCAGCTTGGCCCCAGCGGCCTACGAGCAGTACTTC
TRBV5-6,-,TRBJ2-7,-,CASSLGGLADEQYF,TGTGCCAGCAGCTTGGGGGGTTTAGCGGACGAGCAGTACTTC
TRBV27,-,TRBJ2-3,TRBD2,CASSLASGGTDTQYF,TGTGCCAGCAGTTTGGCGAGCGGGGGCACAGATACGCAGTATTTT
TRBV27,-,TRBJ2-7,-,CASSLNLFEGPYEQYF,TGTGCCAGCAGTTTAAATTTGTTCGAGGGCCCCTACGAGCAGTACTTC
TRBV19,-,TRBJ2-1,TRBD1,CASSPFRDSPFWNEQFF,TGTGCCAGTAGTCCCTTTAGGGACAGTCCCTTCTGGAATGAGCAGTTCTTC
TRBV29-1,-,TRBJ2-3,-,CSVDGTRGTDTQYF,TGCAGCGTAGACGGGACAAGGGGCACAGATACGCAGTATTTT
TRBV7-2,-,TRBJ2-2,TRBD2,CASTRLAVTGELFF,TGTGCCAGCACTCGACTAGCGGTCACCGGGGAGCTGTTTTTT
TRBV25-1,-,TRBJ1-2,-,CASSRGGADGYTF,TGTGCCAGCAGCCGAGGGGGGGCGGACGGCTACACCTTC
TRBV11-2,-,TRBJ2-3,-,CASSPGGGATDTQYF,TGTGCCAGCAGCCCGGGTGGGGGGGCCACAGATACGCAGTATTTT
TRBV7-9,-,TRBJ2-5,-,CASSSPQGYQETQYF,TGTGCCAGCAGCTCCCCTCAGGGATACCAAGAGACCCAGTACTTC
TRBV27,-,TRBJ2-1,TRBD2,CASRPLPSGEDNEQFF,TGTGCCAGCAGGCCCCTCCCTAGCGGGGAGGACAATGAGCAGTTCTTC
TRBV11-2,-,TRBJ2-3,-,CASTTLQGGYTDTQYF,TGTGCCAGCACCACCCTGCAGGGGGGATACACAGATACGCAGTATTTT
TRBV5-4,-,TRBJ2-1,-,CASSTEHSAEQFF,TGTGCCAGCAGCACCGAACACAGCGCTGAGCAGTTCTTC
TRBV4-1,-,TRBJ2-5,TRBD2,CASSQEPAGGQETQYF,TGCGCCAGCAGCCAAGAACCCGCGGGGGGGCAGGAGACCCAGTACTTC
TRBV4-1,-,TRBJ2-7,-,CASSLGGGGPYYEQYF,TGCGCCAGCAGCCTGGGGGGCGGGGGCCCCTACTACGAGCAGTACTTC
TRBV9,once,TRBJ2-1,-,CASSVGTSGRDEQFF,TGTGCCAGCAGCGTCGGGACAAGCGGGCGCGATGAGCAGTTCTTC
TRBV7-9,-,TRBJ2-5,-,CASSSGSVKTQYF,TGTGCCAGCAGCTCCGGGTCCGTCAAGACCCAGTACTTC
TRBV6-5,-,TRBJ2-7,TRBD2,CASSPWTSGYEQYF,TGTGCCAGCAGTCCGTGGACTAGCGGCTACGAGCAGTACTTC
TRBV28,-,TRBJ2-7,TRBD1,CASSTGGPVYEQYF,TGTGCCAGCAGTACAGGGGGCCCAGTCTACGAGCAGTACTTC
TRBV4-1,-,TRBJ2-3,-,CASSRVEIEETQYF,TGCGCCAGCAGCCGAGTGGAGATCGAAGAAACGCAGTATTTT
TRBV29-1,-,TRBJ2-1,-,CSGRADSYNEQFF,TGCAGCGGAAGGGCGGATTCCTACAATGAGCAGTTCTTC
TRBV7-9,-,TRBJ2-2,TRBD1,CASSLGTANTGELFF,TGTGCCAGCAGCTTGGGGACAGCGAACACCGGGGAGCTGTTTTTT
TRBV19,-,TRBJ2-2,TRBD2,CASSVPSGRTNTGELFF,TGTGCCAGTAGTGTACCTAGCGGGAGGACCAACACCGGGGAGCTGTTTTTT
TRBV30,-,TRBJ2-7,TRBD2,CAWSLSGKEGEQYF,TGTGCCTGGAGCCTTAGCGGGAAAGAAGGGGAGCAGTACTTC
TRBV28,-,TRBJ2-1,TRBD2,CASSTLTSRDYYNEQFF,TGTGCCAGCAGTACACTCACCTCCCGGGACTACTACAATGAGCAGTTCTTC
TRBV21-1,-,TRBJ2-3,-,CASSRTSGGIHTQYF,TGTGCCAGTTCAAGGACTAGCGGGGGAATTCATACGCAGTATTTT
TRBV29-1,-,TRBJ2-1,TRBD2,CSVLAVTYNEQFF,TGCAGCGTTCTAGCGGTCACCTACAATGAGCAGTTCTTC
TRBV5-1,once,TRBJ2-3,TRBD2,CASSLTSGGADTQYF,TGCGCCAGCAGCTTGACTAGCGGGGGTGCAGATACGCAGTATTTT
TRBV10-3,-,TRBJ2-1,TRBD1,CAMTGGTDNEQFF,TGTGCCATGACAGGGGGCACCGACAATGAGCAGTTCTTC
TRBV2,-,TRBJ2-7,TRBD1,CASSSPGTGDHEQYF,TGTGCCAGCAGTTCCCCCGGGACAGGGGACCACGAGCAGTACTTC
TRBV7-6,-,TRBJ2-7,-,CASSPIPRPGLYEQYF,TGTGCCAGCAGCCCAATACCTAGGCCAGGCTTATACGAGCAGTACTTC
TRBV6-5,-,TRBJ2-5,TRBD1,CASSFRDRGETQYF,TGTGCCAGCAGCTTCCGGGACAGGGGAGAGACCCAGTACTTC
TRBV4-3,-,TRBJ2-3,TRBD1,CASSDRASTDTQYF,TGCGCCAGCAGCGACAGGGCTAGCACAGATACGCAGTATTTT
TRBV28,-,TRBJ1-6,TRBD1,CASRSGTGSSPLHF,TGTGCCAGCAGGTCCGGGACAGGGAGTTCACCCCTCCACTTT
TRBV6-1,once,TRBJ2-1,-,CASSPWTANYNEQFF,TGTGCCAGCAGTCCGTGGACAGCCAATTACAATGAGCAGTTCTTC
TRBV4-3,-,TRBJ1-1,-,CASSQGSEAFF,TGCGCCAGCAGCCAAGGCAGTGAAGCTTTCTTT
TRBV5-8,-,TRBJ1-2,-,CASSLMLGYGYTF,TGTGCCAGCAGCTTGATGTTGGGCTATGGCTACACCTTC
TRBV27,-,TRBJ2-7,-,CASSSGGLYEQYF,TGTGCCAGCAGTTCCGGGGGGCTTTACGAGCAGTACTTC